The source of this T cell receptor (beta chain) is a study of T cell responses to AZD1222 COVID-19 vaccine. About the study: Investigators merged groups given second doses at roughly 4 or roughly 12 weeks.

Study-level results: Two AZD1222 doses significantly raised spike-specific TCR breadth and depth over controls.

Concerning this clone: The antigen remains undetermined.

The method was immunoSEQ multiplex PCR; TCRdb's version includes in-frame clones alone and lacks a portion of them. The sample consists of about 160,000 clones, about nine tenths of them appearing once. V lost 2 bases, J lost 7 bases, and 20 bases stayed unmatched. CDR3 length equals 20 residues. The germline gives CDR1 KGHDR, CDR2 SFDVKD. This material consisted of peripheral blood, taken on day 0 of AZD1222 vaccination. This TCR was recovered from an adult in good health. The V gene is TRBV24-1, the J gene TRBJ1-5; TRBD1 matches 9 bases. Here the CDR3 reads CATSDSPQGAILKSGQPQHF. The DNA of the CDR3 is TGTGCCACCAGTGATTCACCACAGGGGGCAATATTGAAAAGTGGACAGCCCCAGCATTTT.